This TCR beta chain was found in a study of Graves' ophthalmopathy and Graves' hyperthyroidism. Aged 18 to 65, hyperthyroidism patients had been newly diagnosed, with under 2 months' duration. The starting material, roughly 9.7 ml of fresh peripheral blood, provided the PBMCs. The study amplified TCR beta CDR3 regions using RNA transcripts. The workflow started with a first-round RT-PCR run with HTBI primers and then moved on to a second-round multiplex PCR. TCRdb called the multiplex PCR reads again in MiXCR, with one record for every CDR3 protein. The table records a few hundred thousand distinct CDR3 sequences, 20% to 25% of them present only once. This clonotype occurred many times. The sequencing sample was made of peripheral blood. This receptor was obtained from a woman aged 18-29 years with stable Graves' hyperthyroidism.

The CDR3 DNA reads as TGTGCCTGGAGTTCAGGGACCTACGAGCAGTACTTC. It encodes CAWSSGTYEQYF. The V call is TRBV30, the J call TRBJ2-7, with a tentative D call TRBD1 (5 bases). The CDR3 totals 12 residues. Germline CDR1 reads GTSNPN; CDR2 reads SVGIG (reference sequence). Trimming removed 2 bases at V and 2 bases at J, with 7 bases between.